The rows below give T cell receptor beta chains drawn from one sample of a study of T cell responses to AZD1222 COVID-19 vaccine. Profiling relied on immunoSEQ multiplex PCR, and the TCRdb table lists in-frame clones only, not all of them. The sample lists around 95,000 clones, around nine tenths occurring once. Here the sequenced sample was peripheral blood, taken on day 0 of AZD1222 vaccination. These receptors all come from an adult in good health. Both conserved end residues are part of each CDR3. The D gene is left open where the match is weak. The listing skips clone size in some rows; elsewhere it reads once, few, many or a size class.

j_call v_call d_call clone_size cdr3_nt cdr3_aa
TRBJ1-2 TRBV6-6 NA NA TGTGCCAGCAGTTACGATGGCAGTCATGGCTACACCTTC CASSYDGSHGYTF
TRBJ2-1 TRBV3-1/TRBV3-2 NA NA TGTGCCAGCAGTGCGGACTGGAGCTCCTACAATGAGCAGTTCTTC CASSADWSSYNEQFF
TRBJ2-7 TRBV7-9 TRBD2 NA TGTGCCAGCAGCTTACTAGCGGGAGGATCCTACGAGCAGTACTTC CASSLLAGGSYEQYF
TRBJ1-2 TRBV24-1 NA NA TGTGCCACCAGTGATTTGGGCAGGAAAGGAGGCTACACCTTC CATSDLGRKGGYTF
TRBJ2-7 TRBV6-5 TRBD1 NA TGTGCCAGCAGTTACCGACTGGACAGGGGCGAGCAGTACTTC CASSYRLDRGEQYF
TRBJ1-5 TRBV27 NA once TGTGCCAGCAGACCTGGACAGACCAATCAGCCCCAGCATTTT CASRPGQTNQPQHF
TRBJ1-3 TRBV11-2 TRBD1 NA TGTGCCAGCAGCTTAGATCTAAGGACAGGTGGCGGAAACACCATATATTTT CASSLDLRTGGGNTIYF
TRBJ2-1 TRBV28 NA NA TGTGCCAGCAGTTTCCCGCCACCACCCTACAATGAGCAGTTCTTC CASSFPPPPYNEQFF
TRBJ2-2 TRBV11-3 NA NA TGTGCCAGCAGCTCTCGGACTGAGAACACCGGGGAGCTGTTTTTT CASSSRTENTGELFF
TRBJ2-1 TRBV6-2/TRBV6-3 NA NA TGTGCCAGCAGCTATTACACAGGGAGCAATGAGCAGTTCTTC CASSYYTGSNEQFF
TRBJ1-5 TRBV28 NA once TGTGCCAGCACTCAGGGGTACAATCAGCCCCAGCATTTT CASTQGYNQPQHF
TRBJ1-2 TRBV4-1 NA NA TGCGCCAGCAGCCAAGATCAGGGGTGGGACCCTCGGAGGGGCTACACCTTC CASSQDQGWDPRRGYTF
TRBJ2-5 TRBV29-1 TRBD1 NA TGCAGCGTCCGGGGACAGGGGTATGAGACCCAGTACTTC CSVRGQGYETQYF
TRBJ1-3 TRBV2 TRBD1 NA TGTGCCAGCAGGCGAGGGGGCGGAAACACCATATATTTT CASRRGGGNTIYF
TRBJ2-3 TRBV9 TRBD2 NA TGTGCCAGCGCAAGAGCGGGGACTAGCACAGATACGCAGTATTTT CASARAGTSTDTQYF
TRBJ1-2 TRBV3-1/TRBV3-2 NA NA TGTGCCAGCAGCCAAGAATGGGCAGGGATTCGCGGCTACACCTTC CASSQEWAGIRGYTF
TRBJ2-1 TRBV2 TRBD2 NA TGTGCCAGCAGTGAGCGGGAGGGGTCCTACAATGAGCAGTTCTTC CASSEREGSYNEQFF
TRBJ1-1 TRBV6-5 NA NA TGTGCCAGCAGTTTTGCGGGGGGGGAGGCTTTCTTT CASSFAGGEAFF
TRBJ1-1 TRBV6-5 NA NA TGTGCCAGCAGTCGGCTTTCGAACACTGAAGCTTTCTTT CASSRLSNTEAFF
TRBJ2-1 TRBV6-5 NA NA TGTGCCAGCAGTTACTCCCCGAAGGGGGTGAAACAGTTCTTC CASSYSPKGVKQFF
TRBJ1-2 TRBV5-5 NA NA TGTGCCAGCAGCTTAAATGAAAACTATGGCTACACCTTC CASSLNENYGYTF
TRBJ2-6 TRBV19 NA NA TGTGCCAGTAGTATAAGCTGGTTGGCTGGGGCCAACGTCCTGACTTTC CASSISWLAGANVLTF
TRBJ2-5 TRBV7-9 NA once TGTGCCAGCAGCCCCCGGGACGGAGAAGAGACCCAGTACTTC CASSPRDGEETQYF
TRBJ2-3 TRBV5-6 TRBD1 NA TGTGCCAGCAGCTTAACGCCGGGACAGGGGGCAGGGACGCAGTATTTT CASSLTPGQGAGTQYF
TRBJ1-3 TRBV5-1 NA NA TGCGCCAGCAGCTTGGGGAGTGGAAACACCATATATTTT CASSLGSGNTIYF
TRBJ2-2 TRBV5-4 NA NA TGTGCCAGCAGCCCTGGCGCAGACTACACCGGGGAGCTGTTTTTT CASSPGADYTGELFF
TRBJ2-3 TRBV19 TRBD1 NA TGTGCCAGTAGTTCCCGACAGGGTCGTATGGATACGCAGTATTTT CASSSRQGRMDTQYF
TRBJ2-1 TRBV5-5 TRBD2 NA TGTGCCAGCAGCTTGGCCGCGGGGACTAGCGGGAGTCACAATGAGCAGTTCTTC CASSLAAGTSGSHNEQFF
TRBJ1-4 TRBV19 NA NA TGTGCCAGTAGTATTTGGGAAACTAATGAAAAACTGTTTTTT CASSIWETNEKLFF
TRBJ1-2 TRBV5-1 NA NA TGCGCCAGCAGCTTGTTTGGGGCCACGGGCTATGGCTACACCTTC CASSLFGATGYGYTF
TRBJ1-4 TRBV30 NA once TGTGCCTGGAGTGTTGGAACAAACGAAAAACTGTTTTTT CAWSVGTNEKLFF
TRBJ2-1 TRBV19 NA NA TGTGCCAGTAGTTTTCCCGGGTCAAGTAAGGATGAGCAGTTCTTC CASSFPGSSKDEQFF
TRBJ2-1 TRBV9 NA NA TGTGCCAGCAGCGTCACCGGGACTTTAAACAATGAGCAGTTCTTC CASSVTGTLNNEQFF
TRBJ2-7 TRBV30 TRBD2 NA TGTGCCTGGAGTGAAGGACTAGCATCCTACGAGCAGTACTTC CAWSEGLASYEQYF
TRBJ1-1 TRBV30 NA NA TGTGCCTGGATGATCGGCCTGGGGAACACTGAAGCTTTCTTT CAWMIGLGNTEAFF
TRBJ2-3 TRBV12-3/TRBV12-4 NA NA TGTGCCAGCAGTAGCGCGTCCACAGATACGCAGTATTTT CASSSASTDTQYF
TRBJ1-5 TRBV21-1 NA NA TGTGCCAGCAGCAGAGACAGCTATAGCAATCAGCCCCAGCATTTT CASSRDSYSNQPQHF
TRBJ1-4 TRBV11-2 TRBD1 once TGTGCCAGCAGCTCCACCCCGGGACAGACACATGAAAAACTGTTTTTT CASSSTPGQTHEKLFF
TRBJ2-5 TRBV10-3 NA NA TGTGCCATCAGTGAGTCGACTCGGGAGACCCAGTACTTC CAISESTRETQYF
TRBJ1-6 TRBV28 NA NA TGTGCCAGCAGTTTATGGGGGATTGCGGATTCACCCCTCCACTTT CASSLWGIADSPLHF
TRBJ2-7 TRBV28 TRBD1 few TGTGCCAGCAGTTTATCCCCGGACAGGGCCTACGAGCAGTACTTC CASSLSPDRAYEQYF
TRBJ2-5 TRBV7-3 TRBD1 NA TGTGCCAGCAGCCCCGGACAGGGCTTAGAGACCCAGTACTTC CASSPGQGLETQYF
TRBJ1-1 TRBV29-1 NA NA TGCAGCGTCGCGCAGGGAGGGTACACTGAAGCTTTCTTT CSVAQGGYTEAFF
TRBJ2-1 TRBV6-4 NA NA TGTGCCAGCAGTGACTACCCGGCTAGCTCCTACAATGAGCAGTTCTTC CASSDYPASSYNEQFF
TRBJ2-2 TRBV7-3 NA NA TGTGCCAGCAGCCCCGGGACCCCCCGAACCGGGGAGCTGTTTTTT CASSPGTPRTGELFF
TRBJ2-7 TRBV6-5 TRBD2 NA TGTGCCACAGCAGAGGCTAGCGGTGCGGGGTACGAGCAGTACTTC CATAEASGAGYEQYF
TRBJ1-5 TRBV12-3/TRBV12-4 TRBD1 NA TGTGCCAGCAGTCGACAGGGAGACCAGCCCCAGCATTTT CASSRQGDQPQHF
TRBJ2-5 TRBV3-1/TRBV3-2 NA few TGTGCCAGCAGCCAAGAATGGAAAGAGACCCAGTACTTC CASSQEWKETQYF
TRBJ2-7 TRBV2 TRBD1 NA TGTGCCAGCATCACGACAGGGGGCTTCAACGAGCAGTACTTC CASITTGGFNEQYF
TRBJ1-5 TRBV28 NA NA TGTGCCAGCAGTTCAAGCGCGGGGGTGGAGGTTCAGCCCCAGCATTTT CASSSSAGVEVQPQHF
TRBJ1-1 TRBV11-3 NA NA TGTGCCAGCAGCTTACCAGGGAACACTGAAGCTTTCTTT CASSLPGNTEAFF
TRBJ2-7 TRBV7-9 NA once TGTGCCAGCAGCTTGACGCAGCAAAGGGGCGAGCAGTACTTC CASSLTQQRGEQYF
TRBJ1-3 TRBV5-1 NA NA TGCGCCAGCAGCTTACAGGGAACTGGAAACACCATATATTTT CASSLQGTGNTIYF
TRBJ2-3 TRBV28 NA once TGTGCCAGCAGTTTATCGGTCTACACAGATACGCAGTATTTT CASSLSVYTDTQYF
TRBJ1-2 TRBV28 TRBD1 NA TGTGCCAGCAGTTTATTCGGACAGGGATCCTATGGCTACACCTTC CASSLFGQGSYGYTF
TRBJ1-6 TRBV3-1/TRBV3-2 NA NA TGTGCCAGCAGCCAACGACAGATCGATAATTCACCCCTCCACTTT CASSQRQIDNSPLHF
TRBJ2-1 TRBV27 TRBD2 NA TGTGCCAGCAGTTTGGCCCGTACGGGAGGTAGTGAGCAGTTCTTC CASSLARTGGSEQFF